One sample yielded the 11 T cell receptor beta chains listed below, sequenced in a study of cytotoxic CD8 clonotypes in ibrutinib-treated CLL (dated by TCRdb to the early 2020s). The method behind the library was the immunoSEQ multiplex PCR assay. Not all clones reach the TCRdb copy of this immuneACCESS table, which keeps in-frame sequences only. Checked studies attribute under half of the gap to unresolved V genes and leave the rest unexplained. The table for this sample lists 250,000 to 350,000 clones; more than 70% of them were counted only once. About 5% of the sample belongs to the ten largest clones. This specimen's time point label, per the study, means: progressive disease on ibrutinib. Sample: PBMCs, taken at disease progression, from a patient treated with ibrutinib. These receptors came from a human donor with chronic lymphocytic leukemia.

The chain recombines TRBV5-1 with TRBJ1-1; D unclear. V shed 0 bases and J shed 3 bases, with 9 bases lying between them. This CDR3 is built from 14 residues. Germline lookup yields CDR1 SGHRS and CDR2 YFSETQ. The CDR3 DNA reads TGCGCCAGCAGCTTGGTGGCAGGCCACACTGAAGCTTTCTTT. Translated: CASSLVAGHTEAFF. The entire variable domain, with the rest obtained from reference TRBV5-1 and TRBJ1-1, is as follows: KAGVTQTPRYLIKTRGQQVTLSCSPISGHRSVSWYQQTPGQGLQFLFEYFSETQRNKGNFPGRFSGRQFSNSRSEMNVSTLELGDSALYLCASSLVAGHTEAFFGQGTRLTVV.

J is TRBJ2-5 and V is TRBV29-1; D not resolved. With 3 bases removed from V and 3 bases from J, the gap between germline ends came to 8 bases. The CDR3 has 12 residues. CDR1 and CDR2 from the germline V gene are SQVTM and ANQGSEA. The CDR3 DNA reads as TGCAGCGTTGATGAGTGGAAAGAGACCCAGTACTTC. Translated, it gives CSVDEWKETQYF.

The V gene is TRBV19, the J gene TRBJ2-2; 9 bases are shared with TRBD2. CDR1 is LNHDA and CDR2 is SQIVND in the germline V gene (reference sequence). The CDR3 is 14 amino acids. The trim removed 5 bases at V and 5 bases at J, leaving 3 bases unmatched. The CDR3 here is CASSFSGGTGELFF. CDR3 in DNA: TGTGCCAGTAGTTTTAGCGGGGGAACCGGGGAGCTGTTTTTT.

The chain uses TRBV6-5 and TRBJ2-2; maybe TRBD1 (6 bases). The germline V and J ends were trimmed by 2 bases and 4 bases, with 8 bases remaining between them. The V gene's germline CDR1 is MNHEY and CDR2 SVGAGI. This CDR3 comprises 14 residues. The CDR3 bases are TGTGCCAGCAGTTACGGGGGCCGCACCGGGGAGCTGTTTTTT. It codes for CASSYGGRTGELFF.

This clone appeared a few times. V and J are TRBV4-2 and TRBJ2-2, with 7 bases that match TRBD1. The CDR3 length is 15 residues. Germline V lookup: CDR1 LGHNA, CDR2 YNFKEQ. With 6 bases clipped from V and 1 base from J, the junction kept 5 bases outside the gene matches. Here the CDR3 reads CASRLRQGNTGELFF. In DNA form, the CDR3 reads TGTGCCAGCAGATTACGACAGGGGAACACCGGGGAGCTGTTTTTT.

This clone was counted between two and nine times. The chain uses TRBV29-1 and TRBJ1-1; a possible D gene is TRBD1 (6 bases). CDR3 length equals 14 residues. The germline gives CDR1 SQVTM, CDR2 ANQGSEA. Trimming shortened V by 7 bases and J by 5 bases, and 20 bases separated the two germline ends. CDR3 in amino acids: CSAPLGGAVTEAFF. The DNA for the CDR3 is TGCAGCGCCCCTCTGGGGGGGGCCGTTACTGAAGCTTTCTTT.

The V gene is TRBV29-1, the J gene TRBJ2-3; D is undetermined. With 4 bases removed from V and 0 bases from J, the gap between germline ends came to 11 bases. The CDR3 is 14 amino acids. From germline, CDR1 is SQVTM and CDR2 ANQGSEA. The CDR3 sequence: CSVVAVLSTDTQYF. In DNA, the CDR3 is TGCAGCGTTGTGGCGGTTCTAAGCACAGATACGCAGTATTTT.

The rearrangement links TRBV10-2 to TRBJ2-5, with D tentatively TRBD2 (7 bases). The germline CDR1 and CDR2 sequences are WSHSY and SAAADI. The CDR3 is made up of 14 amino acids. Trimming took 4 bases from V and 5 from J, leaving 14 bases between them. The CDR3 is CASSVGGVVETQYF. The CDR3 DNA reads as TGCGCCAGCAGTGTAGGGGGGGTGGTGGAGACCCAGTACTTC.

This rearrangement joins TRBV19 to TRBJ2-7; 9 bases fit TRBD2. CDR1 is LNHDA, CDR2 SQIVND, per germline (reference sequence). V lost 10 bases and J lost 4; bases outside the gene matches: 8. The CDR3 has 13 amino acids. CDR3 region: CAIPGTSMYEQYF. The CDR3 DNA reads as TGTGCCATCCCCGGGACTAGCATGTACGAGCAGTACTTC.

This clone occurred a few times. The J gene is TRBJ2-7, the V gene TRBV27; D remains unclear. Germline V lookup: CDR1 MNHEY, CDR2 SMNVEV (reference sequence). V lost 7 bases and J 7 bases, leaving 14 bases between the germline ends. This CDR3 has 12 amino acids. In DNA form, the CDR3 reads TGTGCCAGCATATCTTGGGGTGGGGAGCAGTACTTC. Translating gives CASISWGGEQYF.

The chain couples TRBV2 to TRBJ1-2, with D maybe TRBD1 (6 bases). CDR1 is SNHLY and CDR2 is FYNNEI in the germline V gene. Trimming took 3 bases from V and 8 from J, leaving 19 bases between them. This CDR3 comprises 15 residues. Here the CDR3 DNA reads TGTGCCAGCAGTGAGCTTCCGGGACAAGGAATGGGCTACACCTTC. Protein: CASSELPGQGMGYTF.